These 16 T cell receptor beta chains share one sample of origin, sequenced in a study of T-cell reconstitution after alpha-beta-depleted transplantation in children. Molecular barcoding with unique molecular identifiers was used for the TCRbeta library. TCRdb itself ran the PCR reads through MiXCR, one entry per CDR3 protein. The data show 250,000 to 300,000 distinct CDR3 sequences, roughly 10% seen once. The starting material was peripheral blood, obtained 180 days after TCRalphabeta/CD19-depleted stem cell transplant. These receptors came from a male patient aged 2 to 10 who had a stem cell transplant for chronic granulomatous disease, so the T cells may come from the graft donor.

This clonotype was counted many times. The chain couples TRBV4-3 to TRBJ2-2; 7 bases line up with TRBD1. This CDR3 contains 16 residues. Germline V lookup: CDR1 LGHNA, CDR2 YSLEER. V lost 0 bases and J lost 6; bases outside the gene matches: 7. In nucleotides, the CDR3 is TGCGCCAGCAGCCAAGACTCAAGGGGGCAGGCCGGGGAGCTGTTTTTT. Translated: CASSQDSRGQAGELFF.

The table lists this clonotype with many counts. The chain links TRBV28 to TRBJ2-1; perhaps D is TRBD1 or TRBD2 (5 bases each). The germline V and J ends were trimmed by 5 bases and 5 bases, with 16 bases remaining between them. This CDR3 is built from 15 residues. Germline assignment: CDR1 MDHEN and CDR2 SYDVKM. The CDR3 coding sequence is TGTGCCAGCAGTCGCCTCGGGACGGCTCACAATGAGCAGTTCTTC. The encoded protein is CASSRLGTAHNEQFF.

In its sample, this clonotype was seen many times. This chain links TRBV11-3 with TRBJ2-1; 7 bases fit TRBD1. Germline V gene sequence: CDR1 SGHNT, CDR2 YENEEA. Germline trimming cut 5 bases from V and 4 bases from J; bases unmatched to any gene: 8. The length of the CDR3 is 15 residues. This CDR3 reads CASSLTGAWYNEQFF. The CDR3 coding sequence is TGTGCCAGCAGCCTTACAGGGGCTTGGTACAATGAGCAGTTCTTC.

This clonotype was counted many times. The chain employs TRBV2 and TRBJ2-7; weak D call: TRBD2 (5 bases). Trimming cost V 6 bases and J 2 bases, with 11 bases left between them. CDR1 and CDR2 from the germline V gene are SNHLY and FYNNEI. The CDR3 spans 13 residues. In DNA form, the CDR3 reads TGTGCCAGCAGGGTAAGGGAGACCTACGAGCAGTACTTC. This sequence encodes CASRVRETYEQYF.

The V and J genes are TRBV4-3 and TRBJ2-2; D uncertain. Trimming took 1 base from V and 4 from J, leaving 10 bases between them. CDR3 length equals 15 residues. Per the germline V gene, CDR1 is LGHNA and CDR2 is YSLEER. The CDR3 is CASSQAQDFTGELFF. CDR3 DNA sequence: TGCGCCAGCAGCCAAGCCCAGGATTTCACCGGGGAGCTGTTTTTT.

This clonotype was detected many times. CDR3 sequence reads: CASSQETIDTQYF. DNA for the CDR3: TGCGCCAGCAGCCAAGAGACGATAGATACGCAGTATTTT. The chain recombines TRBV4-3 with TRBJ2-3; no firm D call. CDR3 length: 13 residues. V shed 0 bases and J shed 5 bases, with 6 bases lying between them. Germline V gene lookup returns CDR1 LGHNA and CDR2 YSLEER.

V gene TRBV12-3 or TRBV12-4 combines with J gene TRBJ1-3, with 9 bases aligning to TRBD1. The CDR3 is made up of 16 amino acids. The V segment lost 6 bases and the J segment 0 bases; nucleotides outside the gene matches: 6. CDR3 nucleotide sequence: TGTGCCAGCAGGTCAACAGGGGGCGACTCTGGAAACACCATATATTTT. This translates into CASRSTGGDSGNTIYF.

This clonotype was detected many times. The chain joins TRBV6-2 or TRBV6-3 to TRBJ2-1, with D possibly matching TRBD2 (5 bases). Trimming stripped 8 bases from V and 6 bases from J, with 17 bases between. This CDR3 comprises 14 residues. In germline, CDR1 is MNHEY, CDR2 SVGEGT. CDR3 nucleotides: TGTGCCAGCCTTGGGTCCGGGATTCCCAATGAGCAGTTCTTC. Protein sequence: CASLGSGIPNEQFF.

The sample holds many counts of this clonotype. This chain links TRBV18 with TRBJ2-1; 10 bases align to TRBD2. Germline V gene data show CDR1 as KGHSH and CDR2 as LQKENI. CDR3 length: 16 residues. The V gene end was trimmed by 3 bases and the J gene end by 2 bases; junction bases not matched to a gene: 4. The CDR3 loop is CASSPEGLATYNEQFF. CDR3 nucleotide sequence: TGTGCCAGCTCACCTGAGGGACTAGCGACCTACAATGAGCAGTTCTTC.

This clonotype was seen repeatedly, ten times or more. The chain employs TRBV12-3 or TRBV12-4 and TRBJ2-3; 12 bases match TRBD2. CDR3 size: 16 residues. The V gene end was trimmed by 2 bases and the J gene end by 4 bases; junction bases not matched to a gene: 4. The CDR3 spells CASSLLAGGPADTQYF. DNA of the CDR3: TGTGCCAGCAGTTTACTAGCGGGGGGGCCTGCAGATACGCAGTATTTT.

This clonotype was detected many times. This chain links TRBV12-3 or TRBV12-4 with TRBJ2-3; the D is unclear. CDR3 length equals 16 residues. Trimming took 3 bases from V and 2 from J, leaving 15 bases between them. CDR3 region: CASSFPLHLNTDTQYF. The CDR3 nucleotides are TGTGCCAGCAGTTTTCCGCTACACCTTAACACAGATACGCAGTATTTT.

This clonotype has more than one count but fewer than ten. This chain joins TRBV5-1 and TRBJ1-5; tentatively, D is TRBD1 (5 bases). The V gene's germline CDR1 is SGHRS and CDR2 YFSETQ. CDR3 length equals 14 residues. The V and J ends lost 4 bases and 0 bases respectively, with 8 bases between them. The CDR3 reads CASSPDSSNQPQHF. The CDR3 nucleotides read TGCGCCAGCAGCCCCGACAGTAGCAATCAGCCCCAGCATTTT.

In regard to this clonotype: A single base separates this from a much larger clone, so it may be a read error. The V and J genes are TRBV5-1 and TRBJ1-2; D is possibly TRBD1 (6 bases). The CDR3 has 17 amino acids. The germline V and J ends were trimmed by 3 bases and 7 bases, with 25 bases remaining between them. CDR1 and CDR2 (germline): SGHRS, YFSETQ. The CDR3 bases are TGCGCCAGCAGCTCAGTTGTGGGGGCAGCGACGTATAGTGGCTACACCTTC. It translates to CASSSVVGAATYSGYTF.

The V call is TRBV5-6, the J call TRBJ2-1, with TRBD2 matching over 12 bases. The J segment lost 0 bases and the V segment lost 3 bases, leaving 16 bases of the junction unmatched. Germline assignment: CDR1 SGHDT and CDR2 YYEEEE. The CDR3 is 21 residues long. DNA for the CDR3: TGTGCCAGCAGCTCCGGGGGGGGTGGACTAGCGGGGCCAAGCTCCTACAATGAGCAGTTCTTC. Amino acid sequence: CASSSGGGGLAGPSSYNEQFF.

This clonotype was seen many times. The J gene is TRBJ2-5, the V gene TRBV6-5, with TRBD2 matching over 8 bases. The CDR3 has 14 residues. V was pared by 6 bases and J by 4 bases, with 7 bases of the junction left unmatched. The germline gives CDR1 MNHEY, CDR2 SVGAGI. The CDR3 region is CASSRRTSRETQYF. In nucleotides, the CDR3 is TGTGCCAGCAGCCGGCGGACTAGCCGAGAGACCCAGTACTTC.

This clonotype was found many times. The chain combines TRBV5-1 with TRBJ2-7, with a possible D match to TRBD2 (6 bases). The germline V gene encodes CDR1 SGHRS and CDR2 YFSETQ. V lost 5 bases to trimming and J lost 5 bases, with 20 bases between them. This CDR3 is built from 15 residues. CDR3 protein: CASRHMAGSRDEQYF. CDR3 DNA sequence: TGCGCCAGCAGACACATGGCGGGGTCCCGGGACGAGCAGTACTTC.